This is a list of T cell receptor beta chains from one sample in a study of cytomegalovirus exposure and HLA in healthy donors. Assay: immunoSEQ multiplex PCR; the TCRdb copy retains only in-frame clones and omits some. Here the sample spans 90,000 to 150,000 clones, nearly 65% being singletons. The sequencing sample was made of PBMCs. The receptor set was obtained from a man aged 35-49 years in good health and CMV-seropositive. Each CDR3 is given with its conserved first and last residue.

>TRBV30|TRBJ2-2
CAWHRGYTGELFF
>TRBV9|TRBJ2-1
CASSAAFPRRNEQFF
>TRBV9|TRBJ2-7
CASSEGEGLAYEQYF
>TRBV5-6|TRBJ1-2
CASSLKGGYGYTF
>TRBV25-1|TRBJ1-3
CASSDFQGRGRNTIYF
>TRBV6-5|TRBJ1-6
CASSFGGRTYNSPLHF
>TRBV28|TRBJ1-4
CASSIDRTPGGEKLFF
>TRBV27|TRBJ1-1
CASSLKYPSQTLNTEAFF
>TRBV2|TRBJ1-5
CASSGVYSNQPQHF
>TRBV5-1|TRBJ2-2
CASSLVGRAPGELFF
>TRBV28|TRBJ2-1
CASSPERSSYNEQFF
>TRBV28|TRBJ2-7
CASSFGGTVSSYEQYF
>TRBV10-1|TRBJ2-3
CASSPRGGPTDTQYF
>TRBV11-2|TRBJ2-2
CASSLVTSGGAGELFF
>TRBV5-4|TRBJ1-1
CASSLPGPGTEAFF
>TRBV10-3|TRBJ2-1
CAISGAEGEQFF
>TRBV5-4|TRBJ1-2
CASSLDSNYGYTF
>TRBV7-3|TRBJ2-7
CASSPTSGRFAEQYF
>TRBV30|TRBJ2-5
CAWSVWGRTQPQETQYF
>TRBV11-3|TRBJ2-2
CASSLDGRGTGELFF
>TRBV28|TRBJ2-7
CASRTWTSGSYEQYF
>TRBV9|TRBJ1-1
CASSPRQGEPNTEAFF
>TRBV7-2|TRBJ2-7
CASSLVAGVEQYF
>TRBV6-5|TRBJ2-7
CASSHDSTYEQYF
>TRBV19|TRBJ1-2
CASSILDRAYGYTF
>TRBV27|TRBJ2-7
CASSFPGTSQGEQYF
>TRBV7-2|TRBJ1-5
CASSFFGSRIQPQHF
>TRBV15|TRBJ2-7
CATSRDTGGRPYEQYF
>TRBV19|TRBJ2-1
CASSPSSYNEQFF
>TRBV10-3|TRBJ2-7
CAISEGAGLREQYF
>TRBV5-1|TRBJ1-1
CASSLESGTGLAFF
>TRBV9|TRBJ2-3
CASSSDRRSTDTQYF
>TRBV6-5|TRBJ2-5
CASSYSGLGETQYF
>TRBV19|TRBJ1-5
CASSIGPGNQPQHF
>TRBV28|TRBJ1-5
CASSSPADTSNQPQHF
>TRBV6-1|TRBJ1-5
CASSEVKGQPQHF
>TRBV2|TRBJ2-7
CASSEAPVVGGGYYEQYF
>TRBV28|TRBJ1-5
CASRPGQGRQPQHF
>TRBV27|TRBJ1-1
CASSPGGSTEAFF
>TRBV6-6|TRBJ1-5
CASRSTTRDINQPQHF
>TRBV6-6|TRBJ2-6
CAILMTADSGANVLTF